A single sample is the source of the 25 T cell receptor beta chains below, sequenced in a study of blood T cell repertoires in COVID-19. The data were produced by immunoSEQ multiplex PCR, yet TCRdb's version contains in-frame clones alone and is incomplete. The sample lists 35,000 to 50,000 clones, around 93% occurring once. The sample consisted of peripheral blood. The source of these receptors is a woman aged 25-40 years in a cohort sampled during active COVID-19.

The rearrangement uses TRBV19 and TRBJ2-5; TRBD1 matches 7 bases. This CDR3 contains 14 residues. The junction had 6 bases not matched to a gene; V was cut back by 4 bases and J by 4 bases. Germline V gene data show CDR1 as LNHDA and CDR2 as SQIVND (reference sequence). CDR3 sequence: CASSTTGFGETQYF. CDR3 in DNA: TGTGCCAGTAGTACGACAGGGTTTGGAGAGACCCAGTACTTC.

The chain joins TRBV15 to TRBJ2-2; 7 nucleotides line up with TRBD1. The J segment lost 5 bases and the V segment lost 5 bases, leaving 8 bases of the junction unmatched. The CDR3 is 15 residues long. CDR1 and CDR2 (germline): LNHNV, YYDKDF (reference sequence). CDR3 nucleotide sequence: TGTGCCACCAGCGGTTCCTACAGGGGAACCGGGGAGCTGTTTTTT. Its protein product is CATSGSYRGTGELFF.

The rearrangement uses TRBV10-3 and TRBJ2-1; TRBD2 is a possible D gene (6 bases). Germline lookup yields CDR1 ENHRY and CDR2 SYGVKD. The CDR3 runs 17 residues. V dropped 6 bases and J dropped 0 bases, with 18 bases sitting between them. The CDR3 DNA is TGTGCCATCAGGGACGGGACTCCCTCGAGCTCCTACAATGAGCAGTTCTTC. Amino acid sequence: CAIRDGTPSSSYNEQFF.

This clone was counted a single time. This rearrangement joins TRBV28 to TRBJ2-1; weak D call: TRBD1 (6 bases). The CDR3 sequence is 15 residues long. Trimming left V 8 bases short and J 5 bases short, with 19 bases between. Germline V gene sequence: CDR1 MDHEN, CDR2 SYDVKM. CDR3: CASSPDTGLDNEQFF. The CDR3 DNA follows: TGTGCCAGCTCACCGGATACAGGGTTAGACAATGAGCAGTTCTTC.

The V call is TRBV7-2, the J call TRBJ1-3; tentatively, D is TRBD1 (6 bases). The V end lost 3 bases, the J end lost 4 bases, and 13 bases lay between the germline ends. Germline V gene data show CDR1 as SGHTA and CDR2 as FQGNSA. CDR3 size: 15 residues. This CDR3 is CASSLALGAGNTIYF. In DNA, the CDR3 is TGTGCCAGCAGCTTGGCATTGGGGGCGGGAAACACCATATATTTT. Full variable domain (missing parts from reference TRBV7-2 and TRBJ1-3): GAGVSQSPSNKVTEKGKDVELRCDPISGHTALYWYRQSLGQGLEFLIYFQGNSAPDKSGLPSDRFSAERTGGSVSTLTIQRTQQEDSAVYLCASSLALGAGNTIYFGEGSWLTVV.

V and J are TRBV27 and TRBJ2-2; 15 bases are shared with TRBD2. The CDR3 loop spans 18 amino acids. The germline V gene has CDR1 MNHEY and CDR2 SMNVEV (reference sequence). V lost 8 bases to trimming and J lost 4 bases; unmatched junction nucleotides: 11. This CDR3 is CASASMGLAGGRTGELFF. The CDR3 DNA sequence: TGTGCCAGCGCGTCGATGGGACTAGCGGGAGGTCGCACCGGGGAGCTGTTTTTT.

Written as DNA, the CDR3 is TGTGCCAGCAGCGTAGGGGGACAGACGAACACTGAAGCTTTCTTT. Amino acids: CASSVGGQTNTEAFF. The chain employs TRBV9 and TRBJ1-1; 7 bases map to TRBD1. The germline V gene encodes CDR1 SGDLS and CDR2 YYNGEE. This CDR3 is 15 amino acids long. Germline trimming cut 0 bases from V and 1 base from J; bases unmatched to any gene: 3.

The V gene is TRBV28, the J gene TRBJ2-5, with D maybe TRBD2 (6 bases). This CDR3 spans 13 amino acids. The germline CDR1 and CDR2 sequences are MDHEN and SYDVKM. The CDR3 spells CAGGGHYQETQYF. The CDR3 DNA reads TGTGCGGGAGGAGGGCATTACCAAGAGACCCAGTACTTC.

J is TRBJ2-1 and V is TRBV2; TRBD2 aligns across 7 bases. In germline, CDR1 is SNHLY, CDR2 FYNNEI. The trim removed 7 bases at V and 4 bases at J, leaving 4 bases unmatched. This CDR3 region has 13 residues. The CDR3 bases are TGTGCCAGCAAAGGGACTAAGTACAATGAGCAGTTCTTC. Translated, it gives CASKGTKYNEQFF.

The chain couples TRBV7-9 to TRBJ2-1; 15 nucleotides align to TRBD2. V lost 2 bases to trimming and J lost 5 bases; unmatched junction nucleotides: 4. Germline V gene lookup returns CDR1 SEHNR and CDR2 FQNEAQ (reference sequence). The CDR3 covers 17 residues. The DNA for the CDR3 is TGTGCCAGCAGCTTAATGGGACTAGCGGGAGGAAACAATGAGCAGTTCTTC. It codes for CASSLMGLAGGNNEQFF.

This clone has just a few counts. The chain has TRBV6-1 and TRBJ2-7; D is possibly TRBD1 (6 bases). Between the trimmed V and J ends, which lost 3 bases and 0 bases, there was a span of 12 bases. CDR1 is MNHNS and CDR2 is SASEGT in the germline V gene. This CDR3 region has 15 residues. For the CDR3, the DNA is TGTGCCAGCAGTGATGCAGGGGCCAGCTCCTACGAGCAGTACTTC. As protein: CASSDAGASSYEQYF.

J is TRBJ1-6 and V is TRBV7-2; 7 bases are shared with TRBD1. CDR1 SGHTA and CDR2 FQGNSA come from the germline V gene. There are 13 residues in the CDR3. Unmatched junction bases numbered 3, after V lost 6 bases and J lost 7 bases. The CDR3 DNA reads TGTGCCAGCAGTTGGACAGGAAATTCACCCCTCCACTTT. The encoded protein is CASSWTGNSPLHF.

The chain links TRBV6-6 to TRBJ2-1, with 10 nucleotides matching TRBD2. The CDR3 has 16 residues. In germline, CDR1 is MNHNY, CDR2 SVGAGI (reference sequence). V shed 0 bases, J shed 5 bases, and the junction held 4 bases outside the gene matches. Here the CDR3 DNA reads TGTGCCAGCAGTTACTCGAGAGCGGGAGGGGACAATGAGCAGTTCTTC. Its translation is CASSYSRAGGDNEQFF.

The chain carries TRBV11-3 and TRBJ2-3; no clear D. CDR3 size: 14 residues. CDR1 and CDR2 from the germline V gene are SGHNT and YENEEA. V was pared by 2 bases and J by 0 bases, with 6 bases between. CDR3 DNA: TGTGCCAGCAGCTTATGCGCTAGCACAGATACGCAGTATTTT. This codes for CASSLCASTDTQYF.

The V and J genes are TRBV24-1 and TRBJ2-1; D gene uncertain. The CDR3 covers 13 residues. Germline-derived CDR1 and CDR2 are KGHDR and SFDVKD. V dropped 1 base and J dropped 2 bases, with 2 bases sitting between them. The CDR3 nucleotides are TGTGCCACCAGTGATTTCGCCTACAATGAGCAGTTCTTC. It is translated as CATSDFAYNEQFF.

The CDR3 sequence: CASSLGPGQTYEQYF. The DNA for the CDR3 is TGTGCCAGCAGCCTGGGGCCGGGACAGACCTACGAGCAGTACTTC. This chain uses TRBV6-6 with TRBJ2-7, with TRBD1 matching 7 bases. Per the germline V gene, CDR1 is MNHNY and CDR2 is SVGAGI (reference sequence). V dropped 6 bases and J dropped 2; count of bases not matched to a gene: 10. This CDR3 contains 15 residues.

The V gene is TRBV6-6, the J gene TRBJ2-4; the D gene is possibly TRBD1 (7 bases). V was shortened by 5 bases and J by 0 bases, with 23 bases between the two germline ends. Germline CDR1 is MNHNY and CDR2 is SVGAGI (reference sequence). The CDR3 contains 19 residues. The DNA for the CDR3 is TGTGCCAGCAGTCAACGCGGGACAGCAACTACCCTAGCCAAAAACATTCAGTACTTC. Protein product: CASSQRGTATTLAKNIQYF.

This clone came up once. This chain uses TRBV27 with TRBJ2-2; 10 bases agree with TRBD2. The V gene end was trimmed by 6 bases and the J gene end by 3 bases; junction bases not matched to a gene: 7. Germline CDR1 reads MNHEY; CDR2 reads SMNVEV (reference sequence). This CDR3 has 16 amino acids. The CDR3 here is CASSPSGRADTGELFF. The CDR3, as DNA: TGTGCCAGCAGCCCCAGCGGGAGGGCCGACACCGGGGAGCTGTTTTTT.

The chain recombines TRBV15 with TRBJ2-3; 7 nucleotides agree with TRBD2. This CDR3 is 14 amino acids long. V dropped 3 bases and J dropped 4; count of bases not matched to a gene: 4. CDR1 and CDR2 (germline): LNHNV, YYDKDF (reference sequence). This CDR3 is CATSRATSSDTQYF. In DNA form, the CDR3 reads TGTGCCACCAGCAGGGCGACTAGCTCAGATACGCAGTATTTT.

This rearrangement joins TRBV10-2 to TRBJ2-2; D is uncertain. With 6 bases removed from V and 6 bases from J, the gap between germline ends came to 17 bases. There are 15 residues in the CDR3. Germline V CDR1 and CDR2: WSHSY, SAAADI. The CDR3 nucleotides read TGCGCCAGCAGCAATACAGACCCAGTCCCCGGGGAGCTGTTTTTT. This translates into CASSNTDPVPGELFF.

J is TRBJ1-1 and V is TRBV5-6; a weak D match, TRBD1 (6 bases). This CDR3 is built from 14 residues. Germline CDR1 is SGHDT and CDR2 is YYEEEE. Trimming removed 0 bases at V and 1 base at J, with 7 bases between. CDR3 sequence: CASSLGQENTEAFF. The CDR3 nucleotides are TGTGCCAGCAGCTTGGGACAGGAGAACACTGAAGCTTTCTTT.

This chain links TRBV7-2 with TRBJ1-4; D is perhaps TRBD1 (5 bases). The germline V and J ends were trimmed by 4 bases and 5 bases, with 11 bases remaining between them. CDR3 length: 14 amino acids. Looked up from germline, CDR1 is SGHTA and CDR2 is FQGNSA. The CDR3 sequence: CASSYGHLNEKLFF. In DNA form, the CDR3 reads TGTGCCAGCAGCTACGGACACTTGAATGAAAAACTGTTTTTT.

The chain has TRBV2 and TRBJ1-2; weak D call: TRBD1 (5 bases). V was pared by 5 bases and J by 8 bases, with 15 bases between. This CDR3 spans 13 amino acids. Germline V gene data show CDR1 as SNHLY and CDR2 as FYNNEI. The CDR3 DNA is TGTGCCAGCAGTTCCCAACAGGTTAAAGGCTACACCTTC. This sequence encodes CASSSQQVKGYTF. The full variable domain, with the rest looked up from reference TRBV2 and TRBJ1-2, is EPEVTQTPSHQVTQMGQEVILRCVPISNHLYFYWYRQILGQKVEFLVSFYNNEISEKSEIFDDQFSVERPDGSNFTLKIRSTKLEDSAMYFCASSSQQVKGYTFGSGTRLTVV.

The chain couples TRBV18 to TRBJ2-3; D call uncertain. The CDR3 totals 10 residues. The germline V gene has CDR1 KGHSH and CDR2 LQKENI. V lost 6 bases and J 7 bases, leaving 5 bases between the germline ends. The chain's CDR3 is CASSHNTQYF. Written as DNA, the CDR3 is TGTGCCAGCTCCCACAATACGCAGTATTTT.

The genes are TRBV19 and TRBJ1-6, with 8 bases aligning to TRBD1. With 3 bases clipped from V and 8 bases from J, the junction kept 6 bases outside the gene matches. CDR3 length equals 15 residues. Germline V gene lookup returns CDR1 LNHDA and CDR2 SQIVND (reference sequence). CDR3 nucleotide sequence: TGTGCCAGTAGTATCCAGGACAGGGAGGATTCACCCCTCCACTTT. This sequence encodes CASSIQDREDSPLHF.